Presented here are 27 T cell receptor beta chains from one specimen sequenced in a study of T cell repertoires in cytomegalovirus infection. From the reads, TCRdb called clonotypes with MiXCR, one entry per CDR3 protein. The sample includes about 34,000 distinct CDR3 sequences, around half of them seen just once. What these receptors recognize is not known. The sample in question was CD8+ T cells from cultured PBMCs, obtained from culture after CMV antigen stimulation. These receptors were obtained from a human donor in good health (CMV status not recorded). Some clones in this sample may be carry-over from other donors' samples.

This chain connects TRBV10-2 to TRBJ2-3, with TRBD2 matching 11 bases. From germline, CDR1 is WSHSY and CDR2 SAAADI. This CDR3 has 15 amino acids. V shed 4 bases and J 3 bases; nucleotides not matched to a gene: 3. CDR3 nucleotides: TGCGCCAGCAGTGTAACTAGCGGGGGTACAGATACGCAGTATTTT. Amino acids: CASSVTSGGTDTQYF.

The chain combines TRBV9 with TRBJ1-2; D not resolved. Germline values: CDR1 SGDLS, CDR2 YYNGEE. V was pared by 5 bases and J by 2 bases, with 7 bases between. The CDR3 has 12 amino acids. CDR3 sequence: CASREGNYGYTF. The CDR3 nucleotides are TGTGCCAGCAGGGAGGGAAACTATGGCTACACCTTC.

This clonotype was counted only a few times. The chain couples TRBV27 to TRBJ2-3; weak D call: TRBD1 (5 bases). CDR3 length equals 14 residues. Looked up from germline, CDR1 is MNHEY and CDR2 is SMNVEV (reference sequence). Trimming removed 2 bases from V and 5 bases from J, with 11 bases in between. DNA for the CDR3: TGTGCCAGCAGTTTAATAGGGGCCGGAGATACGCAGTATTTT. It codes for CASSLIGAGDTQYF.

This chain uses TRBV13 with TRBJ2-1; TRBD1 matches at 9 bases. This CDR3 region has 15 residues. V shed 5 bases, J shed 4 bases, and the junction held 6 bases outside the gene matches. Per the germline V gene, CDR1 is PRHDT and CDR2 is FYEKMQ (reference sequence). The CDR3: CASSPSGTGYNEQFF. CDR3 coding DNA: TGTGCCAGCAGCCCGTCCGGGACAGGGTACAATGAGCAGTTCTTC.

The count of this clonotype is one. The genes are TRBV4-1 and TRBJ2-7, with 10 bases that match TRBD2. The V gene end was trimmed by 2 bases and the J gene end by 4 bases; junction bases not matched to a gene: 5. CDR3 length: 15 residues. Germline CDR1 and CDR2: MGHRA and YSYEKL. The CDR3 spells CASSQRTSGPYEQYF. DNA for the CDR3: TGCGCCAGCAGCCAACGGACTAGCGGACCTTACGAGCAGTACTTC.

This clonotype was found many times. The rearrangement uses TRBV29-1 and TRBJ2-3, with 10 bases that match TRBD2. The CDR3 runs 14 residues. Looked up from germline, CDR1 is SQVTM and CDR2 is ANQGSEA. The ends lost 3 bases at V and 3 bases at J; junction bases unmatched: 3. The CDR3 DNA sequence: TGCAGCGTTGAGGCTAGCGGGGGAACAGATACGCAGTATTTT. It is translated as CSVEASGGTDTQYF.

The chain has TRBV12-3 or TRBV12-4 and TRBJ2-7; perhaps TRBD1 as D (6 bases). The V end was cut by 3 bases, the J end by 5 bases, with 11 bases between. The CDR3 loop spans 13 amino acids. CDR3: CASSLDSRNEQYF. The CDR3 region has the DNA TGTGCCAGCAGTTTGGACAGTCGAAACGAGCAGTACTTC.

The rearrangement joins TRBV4-2 to TRBJ1-2; D not certain. Germline V gene data show CDR1 as LGHNA and CDR2 as YNFKEQ. The V end was cut by 4 bases, the J end by 2 bases, with 14 bases between. CDR3 length: 15 residues. The CDR3 protein is CASSRSSTQNYGYTF. The CDR3 nucleotides are TGTGCCAGCAGCCGGAGCTCTACACAGAACTATGGCTACACCTTC.

This clonotype was recorded many times. J is TRBJ2-2 and V is TRBV7-8, with unresolved D. The CDR3 has 15 amino acids. Trimming left V 0 bases short and J 4 bases short, with 9 bases between. Germline CDR1 and CDR2: SGHVS and FQNEAQ. CDR3 nucleotides: TGTGCCAGCAGCTTAGCAATAACGACCACCGGGGAGCTGTTTTTT. This translates into CASSLAITTTGELFF.

This sequence joins TRBV6-5 and TRBJ2-7; no firm D call. V was cut by 6 bases and J by 2 bases, with 11 bases left in between. The CDR3 totals 13 residues. The germline V gene has CDR1 MNHEY and CDR2 SVGAGI. The chain's CDR3 is CASSHVGAYEQYF. The DNA for the CDR3 is TGTGCCAGCAGCCACGTGGGTGCCTACGAGCAGTACTTC.

This clonotype was observed at least ten times. This chain connects TRBV9 to TRBJ1-6, with D perhaps matching TRBD1 (6 bases). V lost 4 bases and J lost 8, with 19 bases in between. CDR3 size: 16 residues. Germline-derived CDR1 and CDR2 are SGDLS and YYNGEE. Here the CDR3 reads CASSLSGQLGDSPLHF. The DNA of the CDR3 is TGTGCCAGCAGCCTCAGTGGACAGCTTGGCGATTCACCCCTCCACTTT.

The rearrangement joins TRBV20-1 to TRBJ2-7; D is uncertain. V was clipped by 0 bases and J by 0 bases, with 6 bases between them. The CDR3 covers 13 residues. The germline CDR1 and CDR2 sequences are DFQATT and SNEGSKA (reference sequence). CDR3 residues: CSARESNSYEQYF. The CDR3, as DNA: TGCAGTGCTAGAGAATCTAACTCCTACGAGCAGTACTTC.

The rearrangement joins TRBV27 to TRBJ1-5; D is unresolved. Germline assignment: CDR1 MNHEY and CDR2 SMNVEV (reference sequence). The CDR3 runs 14 residues. The V end was cut by 2 bases, the J end by 0 bases, with 5 bases between. The CDR3 DNA reads TGTGCCAGCAGTTTAGGACCTAGCAATCAGCCCCAGCATTTT. Protein product: CASSLGPSNQPQHF.

This clonotype has only a few counts. The junction does not match germline at one end; this may be a read error. The chain combines TRBV7-7 with TRBJ2-2; D is perhaps TRBD2 (5 bases). Looked up from germline, CDR1 is SSHAT and CDR2 is FNYEAQ (reference sequence). The CDR3 has 16 residues. This CDR3 reads CASSLARTGATGELFF. In nucleotides, the CDR3 is TGTGCTAGCAGCTTAGCCCGGACTGGAGCCACCGGGGAGCTGTTTTTT.

The rearrangement links TRBV12-3 or TRBV12-4 to TRBJ2-5; D call uncertain. The V gene lost 0 bases and the J gene lost 12 bases, with 11 bases spanning the gap. CDR3 length: 12 amino acids. Written as DNA, the CDR3 is TGTGCCAGCAGTTTAGCATACGGAGCCAAGTACTTC. Its translation: CASSLAYGAKYF.

V usage is TRBV6-1 and J usage is TRBJ2-1, with D unclear. Germline CDR1 and CDR2: MNHNS and SASEGT. This CDR3 spans 15 amino acids. V lost 2 bases, J lost 3 bases, and 11 bases lay in between. The CDR3 nucleotides are TGTGCCAGCAGTGAATGGAACACCTTCTACAATGAGCAGTTCTTC. Translating it yields CASSEWNTFYNEQFF.

This clonotype was seen a few times. The chain links TRBV25-1 to TRBJ2-1, with 7 bases matching TRBD2. The CDR3 runs to 11 residues. Germline CDR1 reads MGHDK; CDR2 reads SYGVNS. V lost 4 bases and J lost 12; bases outside the gene matches: 3. The CDR3: CASSVSSGQFF. The CDR3 DNA follows: TGTGCCAGCAGTGTCTCTAGCGGGCAGTTCTTC.

This clonotype was seen a few times. V gene TRBV5-8 combines with J gene TRBJ2-1; D not certain. The length of the CDR3 is 15 residues. Trimming took 5 bases from V and 7 from J, leaving 19 bases between them. Germline V lookup: CDR1 SGHTS, CDR2 YDEGEE. DNA of the CDR3: TGTGCCAGCAGACACGACTCTACTTGGGTGAATGAGCAGTTCTTC. Protein sequence: CASRHDSTWVNEQFF.

The CDR3 loop reads CASSRGGEAGVGSYTF. The CDR3 region has the DNA TGTGCCAGCAGCCGGGGTGGTGAGGCCGGGGTTGGCAGCTACACCTTC. J is TRBJ1-2 and V is TRBV27; D not certain. The CDR3 covers 16 residues. V lost 6 bases to trimming and J lost 9 bases, with 26 bases between them. CDR1 is MNHEY and CDR2 is SMNVEV in the germline V gene (reference sequence).

A few counts support this clonotype. The rearrangement uses TRBV6-1 and TRBJ1-1; 8 bases agree with TRBD1. The CDR3 covers 13 residues. J was trimmed by 4 bases and V by 4 bases; bases with no gene match: 2. Looked up from germline, CDR1 is MNHNS and CDR2 is SASEGT. The CDR3 here is CASSGQGTTEAFF. The CDR3 DNA follows: TGTGCCAGCAGTGGACAGGGGACCACTGAAGCTTTCTTT.

This chain joins TRBV18 and TRBJ2-2; 8 bases map to TRBD1. The CDR3 consists of 19 residues. With 3 bases clipped from V and 0 bases from J, the junction kept 12 bases outside the gene matches. In germline, CDR1 is KGHSH, CDR2 LQKENI. DNA of the CDR3: TGTGCCAGCTCACCGTGGACAGGGCCCATGCTTGCGAACACCGGGGAGCTGTTTTTT. It encodes CASSPWTGPMLANTGELFF.

This clonotype was detected only a few times. This chain links TRBV6-2 or TRBV6-3 with TRBJ1-1; TRBD1 is a possible D gene (5 bases). Trimming shortened V by 7 bases and J by 3 bases, and 18 bases separated the two germline ends. The CDR3 has 15 amino acids. From germline, CDR1 is MNHEY and CDR2 SVGEGT. The CDR3 region is CASIQDSIGDTEAFF. CDR3 nucleotide sequence: TGTGCCAGCATTCAGGACTCCATAGGGGACACTGAAGCTTTCTTT.

The chain carries TRBV7-8 and TRBJ1-1; D gene uncertain. Trimming pared 5 bases from V and 6 bases from J, leaving 16 bases between. CDR3 length: 14 amino acids. Germline V gene data show CDR1 as SGHVS and CDR2 as FQNEAQ. CDR3 loop: CASSPRVATAEAFF. Here the CDR3 DNA reads TGTGCCAGCAGCCCAAGGGTGGCGACCGCTGAAGCTTTCTTT.

The chain carries TRBV18 and TRBJ1-3; D gene ambiguous. The CDR3 length is 15 residues. Germline loops: CDR1 KGHSH, CDR2 LQKENI. The V and J ends lost 2 bases and 0 bases respectively, with 8 bases between them. The CDR3 nucleotides read TGTGCCAGCTCACCAGGCAGCGTCTCTGGAAACACCATATATTTT. Protein product: CASSPGSVSGNTIYF. The full variable domain, in which reference TRBV18 and TRBJ1-3 provide the parts outside the CDR3, is NAGVMQNPRHLVRRRGQEARLRCSPMKGHSHVYWYRQLPEEGLKFMVYLQKENIIDESGMPKERFSAEFPKEGPSILRIQQVVRGDSAAYFCASSPGSVSGNTIYFGEGSWLTVV.

This chain uses TRBV5-4 with TRBJ2-1; D possibly corresponds to TRBD2 (6 bases). V was clipped by 0 bases and J by 4 bases, with 20 bases between them. Germline V gene lookup returns CDR1 SGHNT and CDR2 YYREEE (reference sequence). This CDR3 is built from 18 residues. In nucleotides, the CDR3 is TGTGCCAGCAGCTTGGGAGTATCGACCATAGCGGTGTACAATGAGCAGTTCTTC. Protein: CASSLGVSTIAVYNEQFF.

The V gene is TRBV7-8, the J gene TRBJ1-2, with D perhaps matching TRBD1 (5 bases). Trimming left V 4 bases short and J 7 bases short, with 10 bases between. Germline CDR1 SGHVS, CDR2 FQNEAQ. CDR3 size: 12 residues. CDR3 sequence reads: CASSSDIVGYTF. The CDR3 nucleotides read TGTGCCAGCAGCTCGGACATTGTTGGCTACACCTTC.

The table lists this clonotype with a few counts. The chain has TRBV4-1 and TRBJ2-1; no reliable D call. V gave up 1 base and J gave up 2 bases, with 12 bases separating them. Germline lookup yields CDR1 MGHRA and CDR2 YSYEKL. The CDR3 is made up of 16 amino acids. The CDR3 DNA reads TGCGCCAGCAGCCAAGTGAACCCTAGGCCCTACAATGAGCAGTTCTTC. Translating it yields CASSQVNPRPYNEQFF.